This T cell receptor beta chain was obtained from a study of blood T cell repertoires in COVID-19. This table comes from immunoSEQ multiplex PCR, and its TCRdb copy is limited to in-frame clones, with some not included. There are approximately 530,000 clones in the sample; around nine tenths occur only once, and roughly 7.3% lies in the top ten. This receptor was taken from a woman between 50 and 59 years old with COVID-19, enrolled during active disease. The sequencing input was peripheral blood.

CDR3 nucleotides: TGTGCCAGCAGACAGGGGTATGGCTACACCTTC. Translation: CASRQGYGYTF. The J gene is TRBJ1-2, the V gene TRBV6-5; 7 bases line up with TRBD1. The CDR3 spans 11 residues. Germline V gene sequence: CDR1 MNHEY, CDR2 SVGAGI. The V gene end was trimmed by 6 bases and the J gene end by 5 bases; junction bases not matched to a gene: 0.